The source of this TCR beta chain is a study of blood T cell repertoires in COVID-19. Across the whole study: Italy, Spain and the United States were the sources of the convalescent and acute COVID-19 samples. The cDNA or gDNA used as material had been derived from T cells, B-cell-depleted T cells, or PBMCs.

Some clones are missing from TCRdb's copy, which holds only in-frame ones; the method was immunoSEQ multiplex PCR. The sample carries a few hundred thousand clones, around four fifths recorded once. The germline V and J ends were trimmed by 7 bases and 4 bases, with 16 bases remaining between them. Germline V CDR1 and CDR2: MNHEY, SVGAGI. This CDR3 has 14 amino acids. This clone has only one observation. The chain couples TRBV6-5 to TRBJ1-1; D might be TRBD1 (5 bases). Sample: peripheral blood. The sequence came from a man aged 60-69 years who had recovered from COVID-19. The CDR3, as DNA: TGTGCCAGCAACAGCGGGGGTATACGCACTGAAGCTTTCTTT. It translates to CASNSGGIRTEAFF.